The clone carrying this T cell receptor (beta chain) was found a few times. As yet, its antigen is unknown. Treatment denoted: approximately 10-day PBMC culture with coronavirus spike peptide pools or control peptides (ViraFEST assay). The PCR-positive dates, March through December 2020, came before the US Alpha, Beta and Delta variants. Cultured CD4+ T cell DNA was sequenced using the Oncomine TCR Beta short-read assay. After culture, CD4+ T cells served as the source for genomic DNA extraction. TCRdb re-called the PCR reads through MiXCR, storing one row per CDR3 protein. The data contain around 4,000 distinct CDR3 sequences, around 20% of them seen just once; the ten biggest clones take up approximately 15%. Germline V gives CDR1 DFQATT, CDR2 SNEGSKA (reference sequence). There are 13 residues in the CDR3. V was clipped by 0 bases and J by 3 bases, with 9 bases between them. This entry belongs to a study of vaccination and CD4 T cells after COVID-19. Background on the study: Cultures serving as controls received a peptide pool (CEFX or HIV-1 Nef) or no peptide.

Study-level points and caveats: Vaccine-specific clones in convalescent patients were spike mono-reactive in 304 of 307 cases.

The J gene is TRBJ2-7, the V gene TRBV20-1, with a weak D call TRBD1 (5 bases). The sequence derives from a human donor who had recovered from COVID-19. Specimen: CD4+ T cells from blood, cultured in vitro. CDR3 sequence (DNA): TGCAGTGCTAGAGATCCAGGGCGCTACGAGCAGTACTTC. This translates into CSARDPGRYEQYF.